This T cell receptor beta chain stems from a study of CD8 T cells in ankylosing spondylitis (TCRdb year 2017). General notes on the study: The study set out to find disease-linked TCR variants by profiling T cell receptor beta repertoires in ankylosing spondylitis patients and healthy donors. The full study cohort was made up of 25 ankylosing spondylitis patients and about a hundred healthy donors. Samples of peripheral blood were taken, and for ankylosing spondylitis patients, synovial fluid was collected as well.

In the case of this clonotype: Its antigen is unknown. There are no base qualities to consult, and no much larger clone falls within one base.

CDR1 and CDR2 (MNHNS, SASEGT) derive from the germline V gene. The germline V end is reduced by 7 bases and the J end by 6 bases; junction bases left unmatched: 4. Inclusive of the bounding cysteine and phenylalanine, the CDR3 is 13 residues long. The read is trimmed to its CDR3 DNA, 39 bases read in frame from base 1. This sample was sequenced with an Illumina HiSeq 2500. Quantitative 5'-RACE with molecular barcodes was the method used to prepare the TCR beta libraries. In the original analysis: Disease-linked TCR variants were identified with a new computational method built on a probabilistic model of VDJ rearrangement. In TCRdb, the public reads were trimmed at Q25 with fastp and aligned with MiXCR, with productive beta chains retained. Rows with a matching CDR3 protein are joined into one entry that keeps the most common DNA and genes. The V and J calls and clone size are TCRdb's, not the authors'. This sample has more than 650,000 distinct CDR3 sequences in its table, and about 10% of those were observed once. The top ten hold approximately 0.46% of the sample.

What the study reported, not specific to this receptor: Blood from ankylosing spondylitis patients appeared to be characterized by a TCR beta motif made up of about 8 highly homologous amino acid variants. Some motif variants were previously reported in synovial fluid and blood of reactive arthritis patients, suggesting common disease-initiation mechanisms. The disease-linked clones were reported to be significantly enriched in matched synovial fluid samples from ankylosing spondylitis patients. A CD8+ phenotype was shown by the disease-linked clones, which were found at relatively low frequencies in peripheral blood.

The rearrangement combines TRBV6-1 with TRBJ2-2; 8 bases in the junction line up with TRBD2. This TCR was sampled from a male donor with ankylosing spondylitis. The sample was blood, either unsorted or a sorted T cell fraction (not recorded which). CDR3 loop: CASKKAGAGELFF. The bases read TGTGCCAGCAAAAAAGCGGGGGCCGGGGAGCTGTTTTTT.